Each of the 29 T cell receptor beta chains below was sequenced from the same sample in a study of cytomegalovirus exposure and HLA in healthy donors. The PCR ran on 60 Vbeta and 13 Jbeta primers. Generated by immunoSEQ multiplex PCR, the TCRdb table keeps only in-frame clones and is missing some. Its clone listing holds about 75,000 clones. Sequences were obtained from PBMCs. These receptors came from a man in his forties or fifties in good health and CMV-seronegative.

The J gene is TRBJ1-1, the V gene TRBV5-8; no clear D. The V end lost 0 bases, the J end lost 1 base, and 7 bases lay between the germline ends. Germline CDR1 reads SGHTS; CDR2 reads YDEGEE. The CDR3 has 14 amino acids. The CDR3 loop reads CASSLVRGNTEAFF. The CDR3 DNA sequence: TGTGCCAGCAGCTTGGTTCGGGGGAACACTGAAGCTTTCTTT.

The CDR3 nucleotides are TGTGCCAGCAGCTTACTAGCTGGTAGCTACGAGCAGTACTTC. Amino acid sequence: CASSLLAGSYEQYF. V usage is TRBV7-3 and J usage is TRBJ2-7, with D maybe TRBD2 (5 bases). There are 14 residues in the CDR3. Per the germline V gene, CDR1 is SGHTA and CDR2 is FQGTGA. Trimming cost V 2 bases and J 3 bases, with 11 bases left between them.

The chain joins TRBV29-1 to TRBJ1-1, with 9 bases identical to TRBD1. Losses at the gene ends were 4 bases for V and 7 bases for J; bases not matched to a gene: 7. The CDR3 contains 13 residues. Germline CDR1 reads SQVTM; CDR2 reads ANQGSEA. This CDR3 reads CSVVSTGGHEAFF. The CDR3 bases are TGCAGCGTTGTGTCGACAGGGGGTCATGAAGCTTTCTTT.

Remarks on this clone: Within the sample, other DNA sequences also encode this same CDR3. The chain recombines TRBV6-1 with TRBJ2-7, with TRBD1 matching 7 bases. Germline assignment: CDR1 MNHNS and CDR2 SASEGT. There are 15 residues in the CDR3. V lost 4 bases to trimming and J lost 4 bases; unmatched junction nucleotides: 10. The CDR3 sequence: CASSGLGTAFYEQYF. Here the CDR3 DNA reads TGTGCCAGCAGTGGATTAGGGACAGCGTTTTACGAGCAGTACTTC.

The CDR3 DNA is TGTGCCAGCAGCCCCCGGGACAGGGGGAATGAGCAGTTCTTC. It translates to CASSPRDRGNEQFF. The chain employs TRBV14 and TRBJ2-1; 11 bases align to TRBD1. J was trimmed by 7 bases and V by 4 bases; bases with no gene match: 3. CDR1 SGHDN and CDR2 FVKESK come from the germline V gene. CDR3 size: 14 residues. Full variable domain (outside the CDR3, taken from reference TRBV14 and TRBJ2-1): EAGVTQFPSHSVIEKGQTVTLRCDPISGHDNLYWYRRVMGKEIKFLLHFVKESKQDESGMPNNRFLAERTGGTYSTLKVQPAELEDSGVYFCASSPRDRGNEQFFGPGTRLTVL.

This chain joins TRBV7-8 and TRBJ1-3; no reliable D call. Germline loops: CDR1 SGHVS, CDR2 FQNEAQ. V lost 4 bases to trimming and J lost 4 bases, with 8 bases between them. This CDR3 is 13 amino acids long. The CDR3 nucleotides read TGTGCCAGCAGCTCACAAACGGGAAACACCATATATTTT. Translating it yields CASSSQTGNTIYF. The variable domain in full, with the rest retrieved from reference TRBV7-8 and TRBJ1-3, is GAGVSQSPRYKVAKRGQDVALRCDPISGHVSLFWYQQALGQGPEFLTYFQNEAQLDKSGLPSDRFFAERPEGSVSTLKIQRTQQEDSAVYLCASSSQTGNTIYFGEGSWLTVV.

The chain carries TRBV27 and TRBJ1-5, with 9 bases matching TRBD1. Germline loops: CDR1 MNHEY, CDR2 SMNVEV (reference sequence). V was pared by 6 bases and J by 7 bases, with 19 bases of the junction left unmatched. The CDR3 contains 18 residues. In DNA form, the CDR3 reads TGTGCCAGCAGCGACATTCCTCGTATCGGGACAGGGAAACAGCCCCAGCATTTT. Amino acid sequence: CASSDIPRIGTGKQPQHF.

V usage is TRBV7-2 and J usage is TRBJ2-2, with TRBD2 identical over 8 bases. The germline CDR1 and CDR2 sequences are SGHTA and FQGNSA. The CDR3 extends over 16 amino acids. V lost 5 bases and J lost 2; bases outside the gene matches: 7. The CDR3 sequence: CASSPNGGANTGELFF. The CDR3 nucleotides read TGTGCCAGCAGCCCGAACGGGGGGGCAAACACCGGGGAGCTGTTTTTT.

The chain employs TRBV10-1 and TRBJ1-2; no clear D gene. The CDR3 is made up of 13 amino acids. Germline CDR1 is WNHNN and CDR2 is SYGVQD (reference sequence). V dropped 6 bases and J dropped 8 bases, with 16 bases sitting between them. The CDR3: CASSASGTWGYTF. The DNA of the CDR3 is TGCGCCAGCAGCGCCTCAGGAACGTGGGGCTACACCTTC.

The chain uses TRBV15 and TRBJ1-5; the D is unclear. Germline V gene lookup returns CDR1 LNHNV and CDR2 YYDKDF (reference sequence). V was shortened by 1 base and J by 1 base, with 11 bases between the two germline ends. The CDR3 is 16 residues long. Here the CDR3 reads CATSRGEGRSNQPQHF. Written as DNA, the CDR3 is TGTGCCACCAGCAGAGGGGAGGGTCGGAGCAATCAGCCCCAGCATTTT.

This chain uses TRBV9 with TRBJ1-6; 7 bases line up with TRBD1. The CDR3 runs 14 residues. Germline trimming cut 5 bases from V and 10 bases from J; bases unmatched to any gene: 9. Per germline, CDR1 SGDLS and CDR2 YYNGEE. CDR3: CASRAPGTESPLHF. In DNA, the CDR3 is TGTGCCAGCAGGGCCCCCGGGACAGAGTCACCCCTCCACTTT.

Here the CDR3 reads CASSLQAGGGEQYF. DNA for the CDR3: TGTGCCAGCAGTTTACAGGCAGGGGGAGGAGAGCAGTACTTC. The chain recombines TRBV27 with TRBJ2-7; D might be TRBD1 (7 bases). The germline gives CDR1 MNHEY, CDR2 SMNVEV (reference sequence). The CDR3 is made up of 14 amino acids. V lost 2 bases and J lost 7, with 15 bases in between.

This sequence joins TRBV27 and TRBJ2-1, with 9 nucleotides matching TRBD2. The junction had 10 bases not matched to a gene; V was cut back by 3 bases and J by 7 bases. The CDR3 contains 16 residues. Germline lookup yields CDR1 MNHEY and CDR2 SMNVEV (reference sequence). The CDR3 is CASSLDLAGDLNEQFF. Written as DNA, the CDR3 is TGTGCCAGCAGTTTGGACTTAGCGGGGGACCTGAATGAGCAGTTCTTC.

V usage is TRBV7-9 and J usage is TRBJ2-1; the D is unclear. Trimming took 8 bases from V and 2 from J, leaving 4 bases between them. CDR1 and CDR2 (germline): SEHNR, FQNEAQ (reference sequence). The CDR3 runs to 11 residues. The chain's CDR3 is CASGPYNEQFF. For the CDR3, the DNA is TGTGCCAGCGGCCCCTACAATGAGCAGTTCTTC.

The V and J genes are TRBV2 and TRBJ2-3; unclear D gene. In germline, CDR1 is SNHLY, CDR2 FYNNEI. CDR3 length equals 14 residues. Trimming removed 8 bases from V and 1 base from J, with 13 bases in between. The CDR3 region has the DNA TGTGCCAGCTCAAGTGTCCTACGCACAGATACGCAGTATTTT. This translates into CASSSVLRTDTQYF.

The chain employs TRBV9 and TRBJ1-2; D may be TRBD1 (5 bases). CDR3 size: 16 residues. Germline CDR1 and CDR2: SGDLS and YYNGEE. V gave up 0 bases and J gave up 0 bases, with 12 bases separating them. CDR3 DNA: TGTGCCAGCAGCGTAGGGGCAGGGCGGCCTAACTATGGCTACACCTTC. The encoded protein is CASSVGAGRPNYGYTF. The whole variable domain, remainder taken from reference TRBV9 and TRBJ1-2, is DSGVTQTPKHLITATGQRVTLRCSPRSGDLSVYWYQQSLDQGLQFLIQYYNGEERAKGNILERFSAQQFPDLHSELNLSSLELGDSALYFCASSVGAGRPNYGYTFGSGTRLTVV.

The gene calls are TRBV7-2 and TRBJ2-7; 7 nucleotides line up with TRBD1. The germline gives CDR1 SGHTA, CDR2 FQGNSA. This CDR3 region has 15 residues. Losses at the gene ends were 5 bases for V and 1 base for J; bases not matched to a gene: 8. CDR3 residues: CASSLPRGQSYEQYF. In nucleotides, the CDR3 is TGTGCCAGCAGCCTCCCGAGGGGACAGTCCTACGAGCAGTACTTC. Full variable domain (rest looked up from reference TRBV7-2 and TRBJ2-7): GAGVSQSPSNKVTEKGKDVELRCDPISGHTALYWYRQSLGQGLEFLIYFQGNSAPDKSGLPSDRFSAERTGGSVSTLTIQRTQQEDSAVYLCASSLPRGQSYEQYFGPGTRLTVT.

V usage is TRBV7-8 and J usage is TRBJ1-2; the match to TRBD1 covers 11 bases. The junction had 8 bases not matched to a gene; V was cut back by 1 base and J by 7 bases. The length of the CDR3 is 16 residues. Looked up from germline, CDR1 is SGHVS and CDR2 is FQNEAQ. CDR3 in DNA: TGTGCCAGCAGCTTAGTTTCCGGGACAGGGGGTGTTGGCTACACCTTC. This encodes CASSLVSGTGGVGYTF.

The rearrangement joins TRBV7-8 to TRBJ2-7; unclear D gene. The CDR3 is 14 amino acids. The germline V and J ends were trimmed by 5 bases and 0 bases, with 11 bases remaining between them. Germline V gene data show CDR1 as SGHVS and CDR2 as FQNEAQ. CDR3 in DNA: TGTGCCAGCAGCCCCTCGTCCAGCTCCTACGAGCAGTACTTC. Amino acids: CASSPSSSSYEQYF.

This rearrangement joins TRBV6-5 to TRBJ2-2; 7 positions agree with TRBD1. Germline trimming cut 5 bases from V and 5 bases from J; bases unmatched to any gene: 2. CDR3 size: 13 residues. The germline V gene has CDR1 MNHEY and CDR2 SVGAGI. In DNA, the CDR3 is TGTGCCAGCAGTCGACAGGGAACCGGGGAGCTGTTTTTT. Protein: CASSRQGTGELFF.

The chain is built from TRBV23-1 and TRBJ2-1; the match to TRBD1 covers 7 bases. TRBV23-1 is given ORF status, its function remaining uncertain. Germline trimming cut 2 bases from V and 5 bases from J; bases unmatched to any gene: 0. The CDR3 runs 13 residues. In DNA form, the CDR3 reads TGCGCCAGCAGTCAAGGACAGGACAATGAGCAGTTCTTC. Translation: CASSQGQDNEQFF.

The chain couples TRBV4-1 to TRBJ2-3, with 9 bases fitting TRBD2. This CDR3 has 19 residues. Germline V lookup: CDR1 MGHRA, CDR2 YSYEKL. V shed 0 bases, J shed 9 bases, and the junction held 19 bases outside the gene matches. The CDR3 here is CASSQELPAGGPIGGTQYF. In DNA form, the CDR3 reads TGCGCCAGCAGCCAAGAACTGCCAGCGGGGGGACCCATCGGGGGGACGCAGTATTTT.

The chain is built from TRBV14 and TRBJ1-1; TRBD1 is a possible D gene (5 bases). The CDR3 is 16 amino acids. Looked up from germline, CDR1 is SGHDN and CDR2 is FVKESK. Trimming left V 2 bases short and J 0 bases short, with 13 bases between. As DNA, the CDR3 is TGTGCCAGCAGCCAATGGCAAAGGGGCATGAACACTGAAGCTTTCTTT. It translates to CASSQWQRGMNTEAFF.

This chain joins TRBV30 and TRBJ2-1; 7 bases are shared with TRBD2. The CDR3 covers 15 residues. Trimming removed 0 bases from V and 3 bases from J; junction bases left unmatched: 5. CDR1 is GTSNPN and CDR2 is SVGIG in the germline V gene (reference sequence). This chain's CDR3 is CAWSVWLADYNEQFF. The CDR3 DNA reads TGTGCCTGGAGTGTATGGCTAGCGGACTACAATGAGCAGTTCTTC.

This chain links TRBV19 with TRBJ2-3, with TRBD1 as a possible D gene (5 bases). CDR1 is LNHDA and CDR2 is SQIVND in the germline V gene (reference sequence). Trimming stripped 11 bases from V and 2 bases from J, with 14 bases between. The CDR3 has 13 residues. The CDR3 sequence: CACGRVITDTQYF. The CDR3 bases are TGTGCCTGCGGCAGGGTGATCACAGATACGCAGTATTTT.

This chain links TRBV4-2 with TRBJ1-5; D gene uncertain. Trimming pared 0 bases from V and 1 base from J, leaving 10 bases between. Germline V lookup: CDR1 LGHNA, CDR2 YNFKEQ. The CDR3 contains 16 residues. The CDR3 DNA reads as TGTGCCAGCAGCCAAGATCAAATTCGGAGCAATCAGCCCCAGCATTTT. Protein sequence: CASSQDQIRSNQPQHF.

The genes are TRBV28 and TRBJ1-5; 10 nucleotides agree with TRBD1. The CDR3 extends over 16 amino acids. Germline V lookup: CDR1 MDHEN, CDR2 SYDVKM. Trimming cost V 6 bases and J 6 bases; bases outside gene matches: 11. CDR3 bases: TGTGCCAGCAGATGGGTCCGACAGGGGGCTGCTCAGCCCCAGCATTTT. Its protein is CASRWVRQGAAQPQHF.

V is TRBV30 and J is TRBJ2-5; a possible D gene is TRBD2 (7 bases). The assigned J gene may be wrong: the sequence end matches TRBJ2-7 better. Germline CDR1 GTSNPN, CDR2 SVGIG (reference sequence). The CDR3 extends over 13 amino acids. The CDR3 reads CAWSRGASTEQYF. CDR3 coding DNA: TGTGCCTGGAGTCGGGGGGCATCAACCGAGCAGTACTTC.

The rearrangement uses TRBV10-1 and TRBJ1-4; 9 bases line up with TRBD1. The CDR3 spans 15 residues. With V trimmed by 4 bases and J by 1 base, 1 base remained unmatched. CDR1 WNHNN and CDR2 SYGVQD come from the germline V gene (reference sequence). The CDR3 DNA reads as TGCGCCAGCAGTGCGGGACAGGGAACTAATGAAAAACTGTTTTTT. This gives the protein CASSAGQGTNEKLFF.